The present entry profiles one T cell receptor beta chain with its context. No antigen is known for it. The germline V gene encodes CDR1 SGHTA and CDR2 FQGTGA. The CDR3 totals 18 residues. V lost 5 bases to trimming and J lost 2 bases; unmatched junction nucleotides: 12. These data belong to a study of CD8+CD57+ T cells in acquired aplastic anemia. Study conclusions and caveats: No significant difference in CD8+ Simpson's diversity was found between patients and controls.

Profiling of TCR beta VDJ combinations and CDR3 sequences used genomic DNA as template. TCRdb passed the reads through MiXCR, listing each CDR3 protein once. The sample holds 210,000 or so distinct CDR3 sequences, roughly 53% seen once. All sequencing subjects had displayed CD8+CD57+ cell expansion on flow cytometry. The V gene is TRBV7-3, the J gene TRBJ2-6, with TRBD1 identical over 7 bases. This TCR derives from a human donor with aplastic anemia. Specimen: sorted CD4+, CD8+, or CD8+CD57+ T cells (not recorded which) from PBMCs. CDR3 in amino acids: CASSPPPGQNTGANVLTF. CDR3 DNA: TGTGCCAGCAGCCCCCCCCCGGGACAGAACACTGGGGCCAACGTCCTGACTTTC. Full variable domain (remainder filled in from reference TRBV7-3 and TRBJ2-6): GAGVSQTPSNKVTEKGKYVELRCDPISGHTALYWYRQSLGQGPEFLIYFQGTGAADDSGLPNDRFFAVRPEGSVSTLKIQRTERGDSAVYLCASSPPPGQNTGANVLTFGAGSRLTVL.